The next 12 T cell receptor beta chains were all read from a single sample in a study of blood T cell repertoires in COVID-19. The assay was immunoSEQ multiplex PCR, and TCRdb's table has in-frame clones only and misses some. This sample has roughly 150,000 clones, with around four fifths found just once. The material sequenced was peripheral blood. Receptors originate from a woman of 80 years or more with COVID-19, enrolled during active disease.

V gene TRBV6-1 combines with J gene TRBJ1-4; unclear D gene. Per germline, CDR1 MNHNS and CDR2 SASEGT. The CDR3 is made up of 15 amino acids. V was cut by 2 bases and J by 4 bases, with 11 bases left in between. This chain's CDR3 is CASSERGGSNEKLFF. CDR3 nucleotide sequence: TGTGCCAGCAGTGAAAGAGGCGGGAGTAATGAAAAACTGTTTTTT.

The V gene is TRBV19, the J gene TRBJ2-7, with 8 nucleotides matching TRBD1. CDR1 and CDR2 from the germline V gene are LNHDA and SQIVND (reference sequence). The CDR3 has 15 residues. J gave up 0 bases and V 5 bases, and 6 bases lay outside the gene matches. As DNA, the CDR3 is TGTGCCAGTAGTGGCCGGGACAGGAGCTCCTACGAGCAGTACTTC. Residues: CASSGRDRSSYEQYF. Filled out from reference TRBV19 and TRBJ2-7, the complete variable domain reads DGGITQSPKYLFRKEGQNVTLSCEQNLNHDAMYWYRQDPGQGLRLIYYSQIVNDFQKGDIAEGYSVSREKKESFPLTVTSAQKNPTAFYLCASSGRDRSSYEQYFGPGTRLTVT.

The chain joins TRBV5-1 to TRBJ2-3, with 9 bases that match TRBD1. The V and J ends lost 2 bases and 4 bases, in that order; junction bases with no gene match: 8. This CDR3 spans 16 amino acids. The V gene's germline CDR1 is SGHRS and CDR2 YFSETQ. CDR3 amino acids: CASSFGTGGAADTQYF. In nucleotides, the CDR3 is TGCGCCAGCAGCTTCGGAACAGGGGGCGCGGCAGATACGCAGTATTTT. The whole variable domain, filled in from reference TRBV5-1 and TRBJ2-3, reads KAGVTQTPRYLIKTRGQQVTLSCSPISGHRSVSWYQQTPGQGLQFLFEYFSETQRNKGNFPGRFSGRQFSNSRSEMNVSTLELGDSALYLCASSFGTGGAADTQYFGPGTRLTVL.

In its sample, this clone was seen once. The chain employs TRBV5-1 and TRBJ1-2; 9 bases map to TRBD1. The CDR3 has 15 residues. CDR1 SGHRS and CDR2 YFSETQ come from the germline V gene. Unmatched junction bases numbered 5, after V lost 2 bases and J lost 3 bases. The CDR3 sequence: CASSFGDRDDYGYTF. The CDR3 DNA is TGCGCCAGCAGCTTCGGGGACAGGGATGACTATGGCTACACCTTC.

This chain connects TRBV5-1 to TRBJ1-1, with TRBD1 as a possible D gene (5 bases). From germline, CDR1 is SGHRS and CDR2 YFSETQ. This CDR3 has 14 amino acids. Trimming removed 4 bases from V and 4 bases from J, with 14 bases in between. The CDR3 sequence: CASSAVGGGTEAFF. CDR3 sequence (DNA): TGCGCCAGCAGCGCTGTTGGGGGAGGCACTGAAGCTTTCTTT.

The rearrangement links TRBV6-5 to TRBJ1-1, with 7 bases lining up with TRBD1. CDR1 is MNHEY and CDR2 is SVGAGI in the germline V gene. The J segment lost 11 bases and the V segment lost 4 bases, leaving 13 bases of the junction unmatched. The CDR3 runs 14 residues. The CDR3 protein is CASSFQPGGPRAFF. The CDR3 coding sequence is TGTGCCAGCAGTTTTCAGCCAGGGGGTCCTCGCGCTTTCTTT.

This clone has a count of ten or more. The rearrangement links TRBV9 to TRBJ2-2; no definite D call. Germline assignment: CDR1 SGDLS and CDR2 YYNGEE. Trimming cost V 0 bases and J 0 bases, with 6 bases left between them. This CDR3 has 15 residues. CDR3 region: CASSVGLSNTGELFF. The CDR3 nucleotides read TGTGCCAGCAGCGTAGGACTTTCGAACACCGGGGAGCTGTTTTTT.

The V call is TRBV19, the J call TRBJ1-6; TRBD1 is a possible D gene (6 bases). The V end was cut by 9 bases, the J end by 14 bases, with 26 bases between. This CDR3 comprises 15 residues. Per the germline V gene, CDR1 is LNHDA and CDR2 is SQIVND (reference sequence). DNA of the CDR3: TGTGCCAGCAGACCTCCGGGACATATTAATTCGGCCCTCCACTTT. It is translated as CASRPPGHINSALHF.

V is TRBV6-5 and J is TRBJ1-3; a possible D gene is TRBD1 (6 bases). V lost 5 bases and J lost 0, with 11 bases in between. The CDR3 totals 15 residues. The germline V gene has CDR1 MNHEY and CDR2 SVGAGI. CDR3 DNA: TGTGCCAGCAGTACAGGGCGTTCCTCTGGAAACACCATATATTTT. Translated, it gives CASSTGRSSGNTIYF.

V and J are TRBV14 and TRBJ1-3; no firm D call. Germline V gene sequence: CDR1 SGHDN, CDR2 FVKESK. The ends were cut back, 6 bases at V and 0 bases at J, with 12 bases in the middle. The CDR3 runs 15 residues. The CDR3 region has the DNA TGTGCCAGCAGTGCCATGAGGAGCTCTGGAAACACCATATATTTT. As protein: CASSAMRSSGNTIYF.

V and J are TRBV9 and TRBJ2-5, with D possibly being TRBD1 (6 bases). Germline V gives CDR1 SGDLS, CDR2 YYNGEE. CDR3 size: 15 residues. Trimming cost V 0 bases and J 5 bases, with 14 bases left between them. The CDR3 loop is CASSVGVSQGETQYF. For the CDR3, the DNA is TGTGCCAGCAGCGTAGGAGTTAGTCAGGGGGAGACCCAGTACTTC. The whole variable domain, filled in from reference TRBV9 and TRBJ2-5, reads DSGVTQTPKHLITATGQRVTLRCSPRSGDLSVYWYQQSLDQGLQFLIQYYNGEERAKGNILERFSAQQFPDLHSELNLSSLELGDSALYFCASSVGVSQGETQYFGPGTRLLVL.

The V call is TRBV19, the J call TRBJ1-2; D gene unclear. Trimming cost V 6 bases and J 7 bases, with 18 bases left between them. The CDR3 runs 14 residues. Germline CDR1 reads LNHDA; CDR2 reads SQIVND (reference sequence). The CDR3 DNA is TGTGCCAGTAGCTTCCCCGGTCAAACCGGTGGCTACACCTTC. This sequence encodes CASSFPGQTGGYTF.